These 27 T cell receptor beta chains originate from one sample sequenced in a study of OX40 agonist ivuxolimab in advanced cancers. Using immunoSEQ multiplex PCR, the repertoire was profiled, and TCRdb retains in-frame clones only, with some absent. Of tens of thousands of clones in the sample, about 83% were seen once. Sequenced here: CD4+ or CD8+ T cells sorted from blood, sampled in a trial of the OX40 agonist ivuxolimab. All receptors come from an adult with an advanced solid tumor such as melanoma, head and neck, liver or kidney cancer.

The chain is built from TRBV6-4 and TRBJ2-3; D gene uncertain. Germline V gene sequence: CDR1 MRHNA, CDR2 SNTAGT. Trimming stripped 0 bases from V and 4 bases from J, with 5 bases between. The CDR3 is 13 residues long. This chain's CDR3 is CASSDSESDTQYF. In DNA form, the CDR3 reads TGTGCCAGCAGTGACTCCGAGTCAGATACGCAGTATTTT.

This sequence joins TRBV9 and TRBJ2-3; 9 bases fit TRBD2. The CDR3 sequence is 15 residues long. V lost 6 bases and J lost 5; bases outside the gene matches: 10. In germline, CDR1 is SGDLS, CDR2 YYNGEE. The CDR3 loop is CASNPAGGPGDTQYF. CDR3 DNA: TGTGCCAGCAACCCGGCGGGGGGGCCTGGAGATACGCAGTATTTT.

The chain carries TRBV18 and TRBJ1-5; D is uncertain. V was shortened by 1 base and J by 4 bases, with 5 bases between the two germline ends. Germline assignment: CDR1 KGHSH and CDR2 LQKENI. This CDR3 region has 13 residues. The CDR3 DNA is TGTGCCAGCTCACCACAGGTTAATCAGCCCCAGCATTTT. Its translation is CASSPQVNQPQHF.

The chain recombines TRBV5-1 with TRBJ1-4; 10 positions agree with TRBD1. V trimming: 4 bases; J trimming: 6 bases; junction bases outside the gene matches: 3. This CDR3 has 14 amino acids. The germline V gene encodes CDR1 SGHRS and CDR2 YFSETQ. The CDR3 region has the DNA TGCGCCAGCAGCACGACAGGGGGCGATGAAAAACTGTTTTTT. It encodes CASSTTGGDEKLFF.

The V and J genes are TRBV21-1 and TRBJ1-5. TRBV21-1 is designated a pseudogene. This CDR3 comprises 20 residues. The CDR3 DNA is TGTGCCAGCAGCAAAACCGAAGGACCGGCCAAGGAGGGTAGCAATCAGCCCCAGCATTTT. Its protein is CASSKTEGPAKEGSNQPQHF.

J is TRBJ2-7 and V is TRBV30, with D possibly matching TRBD2 (5 bases). The germline V gene has CDR1 GTSNPN and CDR2 SVGIG (reference sequence). The CDR3 runs to 14 residues. The V end was cut by 0 bases, the J end by 3 bases, with 12 bases between. CDR3 residues: CAWSVAAGFYEQYF. The DNA of the CDR3 is TGTGCCTGGAGTGTTGCCGCGGGTTTCTACGAGCAGTACTTC.

This clone was observed a single time. In nucleotides, the CDR3 is TGTGCCAGCAGCCAAGATCGGGGTATCCGCCGGGATCGGGAGACCCAGTACTTC. Translation gives CASSQDRGIRRDRETQYF. The chain couples TRBV14 to TRBJ2-5, with D perhaps matching TRBD2 (5 bases). V was pared by 0 bases and J by 5 bases, with 22 bases between. This CDR3 is built from 18 residues. Germline CDR1 SGHDN, CDR2 FVKESK.

The CDR3 DNA follows: TGTGCCAGCAGCCACCTACGCGACCTCCATGGCTACACCTTC. This encodes CASSHLRDLHGYTF. This chain uses TRBV14 with TRBJ1-2, with D uncertain. Germline CDR1 is SGHDN and CDR2 is FVKESK. The germline V and J ends were trimmed by 3 bases and 6 bases, with 14 bases remaining between them. This CDR3 contains 14 residues.

This clone came up once. CDR3 bases: TGTGCCTGGAGTGAAAACAGGGGCTACTCTGGAAACACCATATATTTT. Its translation is CAWSENRGYSGNTIYF. The V and J genes are TRBV30 and TRBJ1-3, with 7 bases identical to TRBD1. The V gene end was trimmed by 1 base and the J gene end by 0 bases; junction bases not matched to a gene: 6. Per the germline V gene, CDR1 is GTSNPN and CDR2 is SVGIG (reference sequence). The length of the CDR3 is 16 residues.

This sequence joins TRBV28 and TRBJ1-6; D possibly corresponds to TRBD1 (5 bases). The CDR3 length is 16 residues. The V end lost 6 bases, the J end lost 8 bases, and 20 bases lay between the germline ends. The germline V gene encodes CDR1 MDHEN and CDR2 SYDVKM. The CDR3 loop is CASRPPTQGFYSPLHF. The CDR3 nucleotides are TGTGCCAGCAGACCCCCAACGCAGGGTTTTTATTCACCCCTCCACTTT.

This chain links TRBV28 with TRBJ1-5, with TRBD1 matching 8 bases. V lost 5 bases, J lost 6 bases, and 12 bases stayed unmatched. This CDR3 is built from 16 residues. Germline CDR1 is MDHEN and CDR2 is SYDVKM. The CDR3: CASSPWTGMGVQPQHF. CDR3 coding DNA: TGTGCCAGCAGTCCTTGGACAGGGATGGGCGTTCAGCCCCAGCATTTT. Complete variable domain (other parts from reference TRBV28 and TRBJ1-5): DVKVTQSSRYLVKRTGEKVFLECVQDMDHENMFWYRQDPGLGLRLIYFSYDVKMKEKGDIPEGYSVSREKKERFSLILESASTNQTSMYLCASSPWTGMGVQPQHFGDGTRLSIL.

This clone was counted a single time. The rearrangement links TRBV18 to TRBJ2-3, with D unresolved. This CDR3 is 13 amino acids long. In germline, CDR1 is KGHSH, CDR2 LQKENI. Trimming removed 3 bases at V and 5 bases at J, with 9 bases between. CDR3 amino acids: CASSPNALDTQYF. The CDR3, as DNA: TGTGCCAGCTCACCTAACGCGCTAGATACGCAGTATTTT.

The V and J genes are TRBV19 and TRBJ2-5, with D unclear. The germline V gene encodes CDR1 LNHDA and CDR2 SQIVND (reference sequence). This CDR3 is 13 amino acids long. V lost 1 base and J lost 5, with 8 bases in between. The CDR3 bases are TGTGCCAGTAGTATAGGACCAAGGGAGACCCAGTACTTC. This translates into CASSIGPRETQYF.

This clone has just one count. The genes are TRBV4-1 and TRBJ2-2, with D possibly matching TRBD2 (5 bases). The V and J ends lost 1 base and 6 bases respectively, with 12 bases between them. CDR3 size: 15 residues. CDR1 MGHRA and CDR2 YSYEKL come from the germline V gene. The CDR3 bases are TGCGCCAGCAGCCAAGGGATAGCGAGGGCCGGGGAGCTGTTTTTT. Protein product: CASSQGIARAGELFF.

With regard to this clone: This same CDR3 is encoded by further DNA sequences in the sample. V usage is TRBV2 and J usage is TRBJ2-1; a possible D gene is TRBD1 (5 bases). The CDR3 has 14 amino acids. Trimming removed 6 bases from V and 9 bases from J, with 18 bases in between. Germline V gene data show CDR1 as SNHLY and CDR2 as FYNNEI. This chain's CDR3 is CASRAEWGVSEQFF. DNA of the CDR3: TGTGCCAGCAGGGCCGAGTGGGGCGTCAGTGAGCAGTTCTTC.

The rearrangement joins TRBV6-8 to TRBJ1-3, with D perhaps TRBD1 (5 bases). The CDR3 length is 18 residues. Germline V CDR1 and CDR2: MNHGY, SAAAGT. V lost 0 bases to trimming and J lost 1 base, with 16 bases between them. The CDR3 region is CASSYSPWDFFSGNTIYF. Written as DNA, the CDR3 is TGTGCCAGCAGTTACTCCCCCTGGGACTTCTTTTCTGGAAACACCATATATTTT.

V gene TRBV28 combines with J gene TRBJ2-1; D ambiguous. The CDR3 is made up of 11 amino acids. With 2 bases removed from V and 6 bases from J, the gap between germline ends came to 2 bases. Per the germline V gene, CDR1 is MDHEN and CDR2 is SYDVKM. The CDR3 sequence: CASSLINEQFF. In nucleotides, the CDR3 is TGTGCCAGCAGTTTAATCAATGAGCAGTTCTTC.

The chain uses TRBV29-1 and TRBJ2-1; D gene unclear. The V and J ends lost 7 bases and 8 bases respectively, with 15 bases between them. The CDR3 sequence is 12 residues long. In germline, CDR1 is SQVTM, CDR2 ANQGSEA. This CDR3 reads CSALTTGHEQFF. The CDR3 region has the DNA TGCAGCGCCTTGACAACGGGTCATGAGCAGTTCTTC.

The V gene is TRBV10-2, the J gene TRBJ2-5; 10 nucleotides line up with TRBD2. Per the germline V gene, CDR1 is WSHSY and CDR2 is SAAADI. Trimming cost V 3 bases and J 5 bases; bases outside gene matches: 12. The CDR3 extends over 17 amino acids. Here the CDR3 DNA reads TGCGCCAGCAGTGATTGGAAGCGGGGGGGCCGGGGGGAGACCCAGTACTTC. It codes for CASSDWKRGGRGETQYF.

The chain has TRBV4-1 and TRBJ2-3; D gene ambiguous. Deletions cut 1 base from V and 6 bases from J, with 11 bases between. CDR3 length: 14 amino acids. CDR1 and CDR2 (germline): MGHRA, YSYEKL. The CDR3 protein is CASSQATLPDTQYF. The CDR3 DNA reads as TGCGCCAGCAGCCAAGCGACTCTACCCGATACGCAGTATTTT.

The chain combines TRBV28 with TRBJ2-7, with D possibly matching TRBD2 (6 bases). Germline assignment: CDR1 MDHEN and CDR2 SYDVKM. V was trimmed by 7 bases and J by 2 bases, leaving 15 bases between them. CDR3 length: 14 residues. The CDR3, as DNA: TGTGCCAGCAACCCCTCTCGGGGGACCTACGAGCAGTACTTC. Protein product: CASNPSRGTYEQYF.

This chain uses TRBV9 with TRBJ1-5; 8 bases fit TRBD1. The germline V gene has CDR1 SGDLS and CDR2 YYNGEE. The CDR3 length is 16 residues. V gave up 4 bases and J gave up 0 bases; unmatched junction bases: 6. In DNA form, the CDR3 reads TGTGCCAGCAGCTCTGGGACAGGCCATAGCAATCAGCCCCAGCATTTT. It specifies CASSSGTGHSNQPQHF.

This clone occurred once. The CDR3 nucleotides read TGTGCCAGCAGTTTGGGAAGGGAAAAACTGTTTTTT. This encodes CASSLGREKLFF. The chain recombines TRBV6-5 with TRBJ1-4; D not certain. V gave up 4 bases and J gave up 8 bases, with 8 bases separating them. The CDR3 has 12 residues. The V gene's germline CDR1 is MNHEY and CDR2 SVGAGI.

V is TRBV2 and J is TRBJ2-2; 7 positions match TRBD1. The CDR3 contains 14 residues. The V gene end was trimmed by 6 bases and the J gene end by 4 bases; junction bases not matched to a gene: 5. Germline loops: CDR1 SNHLY, CDR2 FYNNEI. The CDR3 here is CASRTGPSTGELFF. CDR3 bases: TGTGCCAGCAGGACAGGGCCGAGCACCGGGGAGCTGTTTTTT. The entire variable domain, with the rest obtained from reference TRBV2 and TRBJ2-2, is as follows: EPEVTQTPSHQVTQMGQEVILRCVPISNHLYFYWYRQILGQKVEFLVSFYNNEISEKSEIFDDQFSVERPDGSNFTLKIRSTKLEDSAMYFCASRTGPSTGELFFGEGSRLTVL.

This chain joins TRBV6-5 and TRBJ1-5; D is possibly TRBD1 (6 bases). V was pared by 6 bases and J by 0 bases, with 9 bases between. The CDR3 length is 14 residues. Germline CDR1 and CDR2: MNHEY and SVGAGI. CDR3 sequence reads: CASRDRYSNQPQHF. The CDR3 DNA sequence: TGTGCCAGCAGGGACAGATATAGCAATCAGCCCCAGCATTTT.

V usage is TRBV6-6 and J usage is TRBJ2-4; the match to TRBD1 covers 8 bases. The CDR3 has 15 residues. Germline V gene lookup returns CDR1 MNHNY and CDR2 SVGAGI (reference sequence). The trim removed 4 bases at V and 7 bases at J, leaving 9 bases unmatched. CDR3 nucleotides: TGTGCCAGCAGTTCCCAGGGGGCCTCCTCCAACATTCAGTACTTC. Protein product: CASSSQGASSNIQYF.

The chain is built from TRBV5-1 and TRBJ1-4; D is possibly TRBD1 (6 bases). CDR1 SGHRS and CDR2 YFSETQ come from the germline V gene. CDR3 length equals 13 residues. Deletions cut 2 bases from V and 5 bases from J, with 7 bases between. CDR3 residues: CASSLTGNEKLFF. Written as DNA, the CDR3 is TGCGCCAGCAGCTTAACAGGGAATGAAAAACTGTTTTTT.